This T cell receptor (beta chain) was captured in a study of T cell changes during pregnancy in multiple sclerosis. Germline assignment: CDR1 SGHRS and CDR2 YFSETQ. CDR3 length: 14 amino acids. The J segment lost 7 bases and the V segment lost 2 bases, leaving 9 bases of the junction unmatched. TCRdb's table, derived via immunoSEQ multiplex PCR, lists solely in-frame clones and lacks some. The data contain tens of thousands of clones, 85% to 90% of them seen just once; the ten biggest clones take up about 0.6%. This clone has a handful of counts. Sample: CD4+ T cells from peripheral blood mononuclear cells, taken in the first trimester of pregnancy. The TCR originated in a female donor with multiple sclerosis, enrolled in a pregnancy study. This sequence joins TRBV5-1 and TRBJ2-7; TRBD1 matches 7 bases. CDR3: CASSLQGTAGEQYF. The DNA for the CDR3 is TGCGCCAGCAGCTTACAGGGGACGGCTGGTGAGCAGTACTTC. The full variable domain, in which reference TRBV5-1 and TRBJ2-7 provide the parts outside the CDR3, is KAGVTQTPRYLIKTRGQQVTLSCSPISGHRSVSWYQQTPGQGLQFLFEYFSETQRNKGNFPGRFSGRQFSNSRSEMNVSTLELGDSALYLCASSLQGTAGEQYFGPGTRLTVT.